What follows is one T cell receptor beta chain and its context. In this sample, this clone turned up a few times. There is no known antigen for this receptor. Qualities for individual bases were not recorded, and no much larger clone is one base off. The CDR3 holds 14 amino acids from the cysteine to the phenylalanine. The retained sequence is limited to the CDR3, 42 bases, with the frame set at the first base. The CDR1 and CDR2 encoded by the germline V gene are SGHTA and FQGTGA. Ends trimmed: V by 4 bases, J by 6 bases; bases unmatched to a gene: 6. This sample was included in a study of vaccination effects on CD4 cells after COVID-19 (dated by TCRdb to between 2021 and 2024). Regarding the study in general: Each participant received two doses of an mRNA SARS-CoV-2 vaccine, either BNT162b2 or mRNA-1273. The Oncomine TCR Beta short-read assay on an Illumina iSeq 100 was used to sequence cultures from other donors in the study. The study compared SARS-CoV-2 spike-specific CD4+ TCR repertoires before and after mRNA vaccination in COVID-19 convalescent patients and infection-naive vaccine recipients. A total of some eleven COVID-19 convalescent patients and a handful of SARS-CoV-2-naive healthy vaccine recipients were included in the full study. The study at large found these results: Among healthy vaccine recipients, nearly all vaccine-induced clones were SARS-CoV-2 mono-reactive, and just 1 of 255 was cross-reactive with common cold coronaviruses. Marked clonal contraction was observed in both infection-induced and vaccine-induced clones at late post-vaccination timepoints, consistent with waning T cell responses. Limitations of the study were the small number of convalescent patients and the absence of early post-infection timepoints.

The ViraFEST assay stimulated PBMC with viral peptide pools and then used TCR sequencing to identify antigen-specific CD4+ T cell clonotypes by expansion. After more than nine days of culture, CD4+ T cells were isolated with the EasySep CD4+ T cell isolation kit. The absence of prior SARS-CoV-2 infection in healthy vaccine recipients was confirmed by negative nucleocapsid antibodies before and after vaccination. Each well held some 1.9 million PBMC cultured in IMDM containing roughly 5% human AB serum, 10 IU/ml IL-2 and gentamicin, along with around 9.1 ug/ml peptides. On days 3 and 7, half of the culture medium was replaced with fresh IL-2-containing medium. Unless noted otherwise, every peptide stimulation condition was cultured in triplicate wells. PBMC were separated from whole blood using Ficoll-Paque Plus gradient centrifugation and were then either cryopreserved at -140C or used fresh. The overlapping peptide pools covered the spike proteins of SARS-CoV-2 and of the common cold coronaviruses HCoV-NL63, HCoV-OC43 and HCoV-229E. Genomic DNA was extracted from cultured CD4+ T cells with the QIAamp micro DNA kit.

The library was generated by the immunoSEQ multiplex PCR assay. DNA from the CD4+ T cells that had been cultured and isolated underwent TCR beta CDR3 sequencing. The source study handled its data this way. Non-productive TCR sequences were removed and reads were trimmed to the CDR3 region, keeping CDR3s of at least 7 amino acids. The MANAFEST web app was used to identify antigen-specific clonotypes by comparing expansion in peptide wells with expansion in reference cultures. To count as positive, a clone had to show expansion at FDR<0.05 compared with the reference and with all other wells, an odds ratio above 5, and a frequency above 0.1% in two replicate wells. A clonotype was defined as cross-reactive if the clonotype was significantly expanded both in SARS-CoV-2 spike wells and in at least one common cold coronavirus spike condition. CDR3 similarity was assessed by Levenshtein distance with the stringdist R package, and unrooted trees were built with ape in R 3.6.1. The clones in this table, taken by TCRdb from immuneACCESS, are in-frame only. Not every clone is retained; where verified, under half of the shortfall comes from an unresolved V gene, and the cause of the rest is unknown. V and J calls and clone size come straight from that table; D and trimming were deduced from the DNA. The sample profile shows 41,000 or so clones; 77% of them were found once. The ten most abundant clones make up approximately 2.9% of the sample.

Sequenced here: CD4+ T cells from PBMCs cultured with HCoV-NL63 spike peptides, sampled before COVID-19 vaccination. In the paper's terms, the cell subset or site label means: HCoV-NL63 spike overlapping peptide pool stimulation. The clonotype originates from a human donor who received a COVID-19 vaccine. This chain joins TRBV7-3 to TRBJ2-1, and 7 bases in between align with TRBD2. The nucleotide sequence is given as TGTGCCAGCAGCTCAGGGAGGGCAAGCAATGAGCAGTTCTTC. It is translated as CASSSGRASNEQFF.